This T cell receptor (beta chain) derives from a study of T cell responses to AZD1222 COVID-19 vaccine. Assay: immunoSEQ multiplex PCR; the TCRdb copy retains only in-frame clones and omits some. The data hold roughly 70,000 clones, with approximately 90% observed a single time. A single count supports this clone. Its antigen remains unknown. Findings of the study overall: Most donors were white British and more were female, and clonal diversity was possibly underestimated. Repertoires were collected only later (after the peak T cell response had occurred). The study found vaccine-associated CD4 TCRs spanning spike, dominant at 160-218 and 743-854. Spike-specific TCR breadth and depth went up after people got two AZD1222 doses.

Germline V CDR1 and CDR2: MDHEN, SYDVKM. With 7 bases removed from V and 0 bases from J, the gap between germline ends came to 15 bases. The length of the CDR3 is 15 residues. The clonotype was recovered from an adult who received the MenACWY meningococcal vaccine as a control. This chain uses TRBV28 with TRBJ1-2; tentatively, D is TRBD1 (5 bases). Sequenced material: peripheral blood, taken 28 days after the second dose of the MenACWY control vaccine. The CDR3 loop reads CASNTGALTNYGYTF. The CDR3, as DNA: TGTGCCAGCAATACAGGCGCCTTAACTAACTATGGCTACACCTTC.